The sequence of this T cell receptor (beta chain) was determined in a study of cytomegalovirus exposure and HLA in healthy donors. Details on this clone: Its target is not known.

This PCR relied on a set of 60 Vbeta primers and 13 Jbeta primers. The assay was immunoSEQ multiplex PCR, and TCRdb's table has in-frame clones only and misses some. The data show 150,000 to 200,000 clones, approximately 84% seen once. General observations from the study: Published work reported that the classifier diagnosed cytomegalovirus status with high specificity and sensitivity.

The CDR3 has 13 amino acids. CDR1 SGHTS and CDR2 YDEGEE come from the germline V gene. Trimming removed 4 bases at V and 5 bases at J, with 12 bases between. The chain uses TRBV5-8 and TRBJ2-5, with D possibly being TRBD2 (6 bases). Sequencing was done on a sample of PBMCs. The receptor was isolated from a man between 18 and 35 years old in good health and CMV-seropositive. The CDR3 DNA reads as TGTGCCAGCAGCATCAGGGCGGGGGAGACCCAGTACTTC. This encodes CASSIRAGETQYF.